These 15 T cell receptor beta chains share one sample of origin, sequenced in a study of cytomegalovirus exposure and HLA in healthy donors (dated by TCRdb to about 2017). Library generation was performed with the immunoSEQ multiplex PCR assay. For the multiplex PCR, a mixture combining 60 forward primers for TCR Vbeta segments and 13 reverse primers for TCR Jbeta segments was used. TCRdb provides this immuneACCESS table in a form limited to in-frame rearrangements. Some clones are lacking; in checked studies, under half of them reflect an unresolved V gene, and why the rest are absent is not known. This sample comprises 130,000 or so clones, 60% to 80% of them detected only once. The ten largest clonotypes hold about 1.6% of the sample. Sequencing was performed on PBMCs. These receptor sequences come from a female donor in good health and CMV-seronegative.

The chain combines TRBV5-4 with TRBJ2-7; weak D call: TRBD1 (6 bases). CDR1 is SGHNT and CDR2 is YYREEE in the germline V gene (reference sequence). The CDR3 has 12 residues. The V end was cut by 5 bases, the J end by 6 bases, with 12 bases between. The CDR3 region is CASRESRGEQYF. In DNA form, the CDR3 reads TGTGCCAGCAGGGAAAGCAGGGGCGAGCAGTACTTC. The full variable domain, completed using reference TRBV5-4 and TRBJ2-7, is ETGVTQSPTHLIKTRGQQVTLRCSSQSGHNTVSWYQQALGQGPQFIFQYYREEENGRGNFPPRFSGLQFPNYSSELNVNALELDDSALYLCASRESRGEQYFGPGTRLTVT.

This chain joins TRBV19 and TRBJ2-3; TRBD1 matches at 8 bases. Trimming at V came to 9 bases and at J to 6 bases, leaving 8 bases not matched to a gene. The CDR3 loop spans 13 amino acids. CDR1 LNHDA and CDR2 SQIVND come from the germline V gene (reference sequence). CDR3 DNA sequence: TGTGCCAGCTCGGACAGGGTAGGGGATACGCAGTATTTT. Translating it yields CASSDRVGDTQYF.

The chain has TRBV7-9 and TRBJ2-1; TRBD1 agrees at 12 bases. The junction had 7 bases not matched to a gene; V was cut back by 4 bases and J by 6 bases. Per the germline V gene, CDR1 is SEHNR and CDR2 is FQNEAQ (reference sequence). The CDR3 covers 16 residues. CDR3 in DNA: TGTGCCAGCAGCTCTCCCCAGGGACAGGGGGCCAATGAGCAGTTCTTC. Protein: CASSSPQGQGANEQFF.

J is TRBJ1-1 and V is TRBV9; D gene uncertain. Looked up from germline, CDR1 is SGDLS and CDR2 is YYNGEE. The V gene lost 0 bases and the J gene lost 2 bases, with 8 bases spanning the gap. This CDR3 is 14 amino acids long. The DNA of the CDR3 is TGTGCCAGCAGCGTAGGGGAGAGAAACACTGAAGCTTTCTTT. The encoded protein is CASSVGERNTEAFF.

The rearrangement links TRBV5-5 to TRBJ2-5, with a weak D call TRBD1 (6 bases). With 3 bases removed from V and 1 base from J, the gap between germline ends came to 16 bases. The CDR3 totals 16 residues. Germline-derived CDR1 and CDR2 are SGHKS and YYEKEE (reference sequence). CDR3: CASSSSGHRLQETQYF. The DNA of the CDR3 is TGTGCCAGCAGCTCATCGGGACACCGCCTCCAAGAGACCCAGTACTTC. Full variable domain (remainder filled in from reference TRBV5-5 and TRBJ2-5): DAGVTQSPTHLIKTRGQQVTLRCSPISGHKSVSWYQQVLGQGPQFIFQYYEKEERGRGNFPDRFSARQFPNYSSELNVNALLLGDSALYLCASSSSGHRLQETQYFGPGTRLLVL.

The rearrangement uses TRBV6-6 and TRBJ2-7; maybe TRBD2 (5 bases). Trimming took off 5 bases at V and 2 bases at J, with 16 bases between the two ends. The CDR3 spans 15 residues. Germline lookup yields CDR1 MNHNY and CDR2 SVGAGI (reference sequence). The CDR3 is CASSPQWGAAYEQYF. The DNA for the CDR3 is TGTGCCAGCAGTCCACAGTGGGGAGCCGCCTACGAGCAGTACTTC.

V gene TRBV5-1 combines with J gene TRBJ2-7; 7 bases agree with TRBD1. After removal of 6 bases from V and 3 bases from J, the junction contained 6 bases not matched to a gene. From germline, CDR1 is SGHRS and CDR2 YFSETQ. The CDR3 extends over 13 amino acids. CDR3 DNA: TGCGCCAGCATGGGACAGAGAATCTACGAGCAGTACTTC. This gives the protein CASMGQRIYEQYF.

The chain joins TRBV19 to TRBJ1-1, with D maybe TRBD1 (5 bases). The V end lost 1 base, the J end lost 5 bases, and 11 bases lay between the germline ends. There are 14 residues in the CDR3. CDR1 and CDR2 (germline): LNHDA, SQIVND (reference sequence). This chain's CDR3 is CASSIVQGGTEAFF. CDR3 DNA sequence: TGTGCCAGTAGTATAGTCCAGGGCGGAACTGAAGCTTTCTTT.

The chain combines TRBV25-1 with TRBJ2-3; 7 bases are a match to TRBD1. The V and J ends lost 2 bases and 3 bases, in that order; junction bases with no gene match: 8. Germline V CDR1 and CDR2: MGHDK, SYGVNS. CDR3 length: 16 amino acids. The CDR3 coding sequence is TGTGCCAGCAGTGAACGGCGACAGGGTAGAACAGATACGCAGTATTTT. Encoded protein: CASSERRQGRTDTQYF.

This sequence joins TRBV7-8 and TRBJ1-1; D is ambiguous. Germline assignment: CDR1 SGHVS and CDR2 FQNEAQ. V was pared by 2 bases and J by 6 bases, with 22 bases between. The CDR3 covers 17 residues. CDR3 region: CASSLTVFDKKRPEAFF. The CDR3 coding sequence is TGTGCCAGCAGCTTAACGGTGTTTGACAAGAAGCGGCCTGAAGCTTTCTTT. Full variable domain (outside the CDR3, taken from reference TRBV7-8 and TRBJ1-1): GAGVSQSPRYKVAKRGQDVALRCDPISGHVSLFWYQQALGQGPEFLTYFQNEAQLDKSGLPSDRFFAERPEGSVSTLKIQRTQQEDSAVYLCASSLTVFDKKRPEAFFGQGTRLTVV.

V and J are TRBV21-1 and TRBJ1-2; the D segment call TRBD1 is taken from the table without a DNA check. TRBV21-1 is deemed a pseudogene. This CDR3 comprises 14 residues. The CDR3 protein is CASRGQGKMKGYTF. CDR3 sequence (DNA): TGTGCCAGCAGGGGACAGGGCAAGATGAAGGGCTACACCTTC.

This CDR3 is CASSPDRRYYGYTF. CDR3 sequence (DNA): TGTGCCAGCAGTCCCGACAGGAGATACTATGGCTACACCTTC. The J gene is TRBJ1-2, the V gene TRBV27; D is perhaps TRBD1 (6 bases). Trimming removed 5 bases from V and 3 bases from J, with 13 bases in between. This CDR3 region has 14 residues. Germline CDR1 MNHEY, CDR2 SMNVEV (reference sequence).

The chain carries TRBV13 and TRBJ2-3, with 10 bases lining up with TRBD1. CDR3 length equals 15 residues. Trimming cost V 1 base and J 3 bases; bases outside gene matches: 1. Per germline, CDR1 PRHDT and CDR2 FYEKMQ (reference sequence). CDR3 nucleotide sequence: TGTGCCAGCAGCTTAGAGGACAGGGGGACAGATACGCAGTATTTT. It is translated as CASSLEDRGTDTQYF.

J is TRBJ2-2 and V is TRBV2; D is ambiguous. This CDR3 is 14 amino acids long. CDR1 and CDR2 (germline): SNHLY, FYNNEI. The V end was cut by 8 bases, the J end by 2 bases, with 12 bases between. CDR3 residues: CASGAYRNTGELFF. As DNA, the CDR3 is TGTGCCAGCGGTGCCTACCGTAACACCGGGGAGCTGTTTTTT.

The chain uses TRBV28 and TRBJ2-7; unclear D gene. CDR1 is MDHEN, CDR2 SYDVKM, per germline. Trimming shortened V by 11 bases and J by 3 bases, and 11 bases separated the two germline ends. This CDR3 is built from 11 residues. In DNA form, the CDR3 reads TGTGCCCACTCGGGTGGCTACGAGCAGTACTTC. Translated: CAHSGGYEQYF.